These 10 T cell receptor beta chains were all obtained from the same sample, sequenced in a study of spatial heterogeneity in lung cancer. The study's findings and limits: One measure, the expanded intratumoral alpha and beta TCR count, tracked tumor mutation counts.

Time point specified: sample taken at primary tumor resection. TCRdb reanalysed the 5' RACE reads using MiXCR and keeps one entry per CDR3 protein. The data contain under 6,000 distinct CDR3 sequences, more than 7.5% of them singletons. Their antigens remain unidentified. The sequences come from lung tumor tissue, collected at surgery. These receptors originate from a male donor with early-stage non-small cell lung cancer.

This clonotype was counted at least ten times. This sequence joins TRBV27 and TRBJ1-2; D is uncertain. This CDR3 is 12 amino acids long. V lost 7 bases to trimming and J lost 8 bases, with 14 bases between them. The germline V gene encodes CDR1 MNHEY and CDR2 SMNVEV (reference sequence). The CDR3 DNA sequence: TGTGCCAGCAAGGCGGAGGAGGGAGGCTACACCTTC. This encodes CASKAEEGGYTF.

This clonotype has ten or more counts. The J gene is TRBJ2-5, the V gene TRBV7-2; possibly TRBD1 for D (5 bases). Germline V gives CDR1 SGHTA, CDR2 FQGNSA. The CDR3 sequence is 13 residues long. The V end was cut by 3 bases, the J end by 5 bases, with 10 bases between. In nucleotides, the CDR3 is TGTGCCAGCAGCTTTGGCAGGGCCGAGACCCAGTACTTC. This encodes CASSFGRAETQYF.

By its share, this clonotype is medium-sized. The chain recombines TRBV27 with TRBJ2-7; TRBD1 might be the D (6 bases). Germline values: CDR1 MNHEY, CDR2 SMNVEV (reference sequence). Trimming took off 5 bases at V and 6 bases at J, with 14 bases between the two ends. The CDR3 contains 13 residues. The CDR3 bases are TGTGCCAGCAGTATCTCAGGGGCTGGCGAGCAGTACTTC. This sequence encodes CASSISGAGEQYF.

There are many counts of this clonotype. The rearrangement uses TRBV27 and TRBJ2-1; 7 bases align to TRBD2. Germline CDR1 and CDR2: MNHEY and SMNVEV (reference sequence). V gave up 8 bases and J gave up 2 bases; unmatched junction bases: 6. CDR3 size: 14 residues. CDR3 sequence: CASGGDGTYNEQFF. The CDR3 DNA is TGTGCCAGCGGGGGGGACGGGACCTACAATGAGCAGTTCTTC.

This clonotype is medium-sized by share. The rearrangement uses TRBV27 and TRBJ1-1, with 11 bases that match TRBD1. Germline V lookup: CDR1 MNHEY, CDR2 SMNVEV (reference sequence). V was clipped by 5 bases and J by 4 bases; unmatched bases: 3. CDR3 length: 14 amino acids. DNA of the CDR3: TGTGCCAGCAGTCCCGGGACAGGGGGCACTGAAGCTTTCTTT. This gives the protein CASSPGTGGTEAFF.

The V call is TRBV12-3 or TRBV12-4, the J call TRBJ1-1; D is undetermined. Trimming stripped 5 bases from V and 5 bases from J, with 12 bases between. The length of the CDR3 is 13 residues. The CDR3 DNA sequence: TGTGCCAGCAGTGCTCAAGCGGGGACTGAAGCTTTCTTT. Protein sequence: CASSAQAGTEAFF.

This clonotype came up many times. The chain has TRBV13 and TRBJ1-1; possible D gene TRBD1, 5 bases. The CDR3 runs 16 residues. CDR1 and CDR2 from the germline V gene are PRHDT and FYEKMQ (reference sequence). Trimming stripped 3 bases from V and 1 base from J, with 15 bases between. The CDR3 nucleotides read TGTGCCAGCAGCTTGAGGGGCTCAGGCAAGAACACTGAAGCTTTCTTT. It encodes CASSLRGSGKNTEAFF. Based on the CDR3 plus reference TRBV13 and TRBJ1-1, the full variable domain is AAGVIQSPRHLIKEKRETATLKCYPIPRHDTVYWYQQGPGQDPQFLISFYEKMQSDKGSIPDRFSAQQFSDYHSELNMSSLELGDSALYFCASSLRGSGKNTEAFFGQGTRLTVV.

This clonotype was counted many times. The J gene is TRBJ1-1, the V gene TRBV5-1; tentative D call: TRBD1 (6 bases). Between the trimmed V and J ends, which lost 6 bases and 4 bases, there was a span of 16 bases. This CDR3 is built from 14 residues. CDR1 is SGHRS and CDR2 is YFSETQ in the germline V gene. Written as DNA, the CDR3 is TGCGCCAGCAACTTACAGGGCGTGGGCACTGAAGCTTTCTTT. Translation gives CASNLQGVGTEAFF. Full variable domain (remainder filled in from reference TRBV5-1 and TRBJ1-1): KAGVTQTPRYLIKTRGQQVTLSCSPISGHRSVSWYQQTPGQGLQFLFEYFSETQRNKGNFPGRFSGRQFSNSRSEMNVSTLELGDSALYLCASNLQGVGTEAFFGQGTRLTVV.

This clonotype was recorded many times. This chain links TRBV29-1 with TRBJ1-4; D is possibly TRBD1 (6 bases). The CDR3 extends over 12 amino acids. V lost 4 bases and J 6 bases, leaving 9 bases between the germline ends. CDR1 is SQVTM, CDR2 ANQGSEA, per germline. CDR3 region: CSVGAGDEKLFF. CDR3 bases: TGCAGCGTTGGGGCAGGGGATGAAAAACTGTTTTTT.

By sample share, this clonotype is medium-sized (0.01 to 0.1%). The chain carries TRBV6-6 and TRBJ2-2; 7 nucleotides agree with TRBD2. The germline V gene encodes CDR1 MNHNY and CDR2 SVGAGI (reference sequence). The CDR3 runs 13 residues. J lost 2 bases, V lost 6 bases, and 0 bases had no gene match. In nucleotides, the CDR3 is TGTGCCAGCAGGACTAGCAACACCGGGGAGCTGTTTTTT. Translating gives CASRTSNTGELFF.